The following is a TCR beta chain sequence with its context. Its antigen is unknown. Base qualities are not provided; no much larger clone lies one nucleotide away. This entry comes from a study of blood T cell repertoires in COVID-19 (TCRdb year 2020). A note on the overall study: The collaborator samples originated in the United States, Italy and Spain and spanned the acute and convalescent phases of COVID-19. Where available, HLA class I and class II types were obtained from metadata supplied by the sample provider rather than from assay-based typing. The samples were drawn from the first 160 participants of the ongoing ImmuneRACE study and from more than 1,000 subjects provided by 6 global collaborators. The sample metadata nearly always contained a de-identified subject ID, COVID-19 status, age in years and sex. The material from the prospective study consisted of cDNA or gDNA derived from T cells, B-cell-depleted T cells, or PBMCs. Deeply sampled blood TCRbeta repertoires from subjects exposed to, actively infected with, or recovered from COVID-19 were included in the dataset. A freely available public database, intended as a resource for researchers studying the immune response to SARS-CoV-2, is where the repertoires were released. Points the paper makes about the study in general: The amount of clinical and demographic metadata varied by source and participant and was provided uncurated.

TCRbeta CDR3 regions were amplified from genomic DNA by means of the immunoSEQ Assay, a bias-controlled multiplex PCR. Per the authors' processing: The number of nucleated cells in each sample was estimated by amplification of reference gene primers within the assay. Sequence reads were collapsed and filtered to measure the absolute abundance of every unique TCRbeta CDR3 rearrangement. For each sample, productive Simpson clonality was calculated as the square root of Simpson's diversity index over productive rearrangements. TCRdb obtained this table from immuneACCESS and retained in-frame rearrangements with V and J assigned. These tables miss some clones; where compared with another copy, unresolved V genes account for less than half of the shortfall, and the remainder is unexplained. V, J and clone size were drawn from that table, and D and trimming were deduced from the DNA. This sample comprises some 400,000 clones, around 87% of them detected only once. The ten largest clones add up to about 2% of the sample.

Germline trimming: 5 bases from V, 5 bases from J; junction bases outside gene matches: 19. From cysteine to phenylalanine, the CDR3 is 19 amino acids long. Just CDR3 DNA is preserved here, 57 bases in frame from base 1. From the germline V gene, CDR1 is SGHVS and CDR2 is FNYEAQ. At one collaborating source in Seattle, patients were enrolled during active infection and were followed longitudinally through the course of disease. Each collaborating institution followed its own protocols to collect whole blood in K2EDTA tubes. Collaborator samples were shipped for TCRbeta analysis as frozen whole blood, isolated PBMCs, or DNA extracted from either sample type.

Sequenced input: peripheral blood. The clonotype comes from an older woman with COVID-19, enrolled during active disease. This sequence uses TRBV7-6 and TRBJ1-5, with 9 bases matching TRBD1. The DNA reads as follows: TGTGCCAGCAGCCCAAGCGGCGCCGTCACAGGGGGCTCCGATCAGCCCCAGCATTTT. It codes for CASSPSGAVTGGSDQPQHF.